Listed below are T cell receptor beta chains from one sample, sequenced in a study of blood T cell repertoires in COVID-19. The table came from immunoSEQ multiplex PCR; TCRdb's copy has only in-frame clones and leaves some out. The table has roughly 140,000 clones, approximately 84% seen once. Specimen: peripheral blood. The receptor set was obtained from a human donor in a cohort sampled during active COVID-19. Both conserved end residues are part of each CDR3. Fields, in order: J gene, V gene, D gene, clone size, CDR3 DNA, CDR3 protein. D genes are given only for firm matches. Clone size appears in some rows only: once, few, many, or a class for an expanded clone.

>TRBJ2-5|TRBV5-5|TRBD2|.
TGTGCCAGCAGCCCGGGACTACCAGGGGAGACCCAGTACTTC
CASSPGLPGETQYF
>TRBJ1-1|TRBV5-6|.|medium-sized
TGTGCCAGCAGCTTGTGGGGGGAGAACACTGAAGCTTTCTTT
CASSLWGENTEAFF
>TRBJ2-7|TRBV5-4|.|.
TGTGCCAGCAGCTCCGTAACCGTTACGGGTGAGCAGTACTTC
CASSSVTVTGEQYF
>TRBJ1-2|TRBV5-5|.|.
TGTGCCAGCAGCTTGGGAGGGTGGTATGGCTACACCTTC
CASSLGGWYGYTF
>TRBJ1-6|TRBV3-1/TRBV3-2|.|.
TGTGCCAGCAGCCAAGATCCAGGGGCTAATTCACCCCTCCACTTT
CASSQDPGANSPLHF
>TRBJ1-2|TRBV27|TRBD1|.
TGTGCCAGCAGTTTATCGGGACAGGGATTCTATGGCTACACCTTC
CASSLSGQGFYGYTF
>TRBJ1-3|TRBV6-5|.|.
TGTGCCAGCACCCTCGGCAGGGTCTCTGGAAACACCATATATTTT
CASTLGRVSGNTIYF
>TRBJ2-3|TRBV9|.|.
TGTGCCAGCGCTAGGAGAGATACGCAGTATTTT
CASARRDTQYF
>TRBJ2-7|TRBV6-5|.|.
TGTGCCAGCAGGCGGGGTTGGGCCGAGCAGTACTTC
CASRRGWAEQYF
>TRBJ2-1|TRBV19|.|.
TGTGCCAGTAGTCCAGGGCCTAGCTCCTACAATGAGCAGTTCTTC
CASSPGPSSYNEQFF
>TRBJ1-1|TRBV11-2|.|.
TGTGCCAGCAGCTTATCGACAATAATGAACACTGAAGCTTTCTTT
CASSLSTIMNTEAFF
>TRBJ2-1|TRBV6-5|TRBD1|.
TGTGCCAGCAGAATGGGACAGGGGACCTACAATGAGCAGTTCTTC
CASRMGQGTYNEQFF
>TRBJ1-4|TRBV19|TRBD1|.
TGTGCCAGTAGTACAGGGACAGGGGTTTATGAAAAACTGTTTTTT
CASSTGTGVYEKLFF
>TRBJ2-2|TRBV4-3|.|.
TGCGCCAGCAGCATAGGAAGACAAAGGACCGGGGAGCTGTTTTTT
CASSIGRQRTGELFF
>TRBJ2-1|TRBV4-3|TRBD2|.
TGCGCCAGCAGCCAGGACGGGGGGGCGATTTACAATGAGCAGTTCTTC
CASSQDGGAIYNEQFF
>TRBJ1-1|TRBV13|.|.
TGTGCCAGCAGCTTAAAACCCCAGACGGGGGCTTTCTTT
CASSLKPQTGAFF
>TRBJ2-7|TRBV3-1/TRBV3-2|.|.
TGTGCCAGCAGCCACGACAATGCCGAGCAGTACTTC
CASSHDNAEQYF
>TRBJ1-1|TRBV21-1|.|.
TGTGCCAGCAGCAAAAGCCCTAAGACTGAAGCTTTCTTT
CASSKSPKTEAFF